This T cell receptor (beta chain) is from a study of identical twins (dated by TCRdb to 2016 to 2017). For the wider study: To test whether fetal clonotypes persist, the study used deep sequencing on TCR alpha and beta repertoires from monozygotic twins, unrelated adults of various ages, and cord blood. Replicate twin experiments were performed at different times using different library preparation protocols to rule out contamination. Paper-wide results and their limitations: Because the same donors could not be followed over many years, the conclusions depended on cross-sectional statistical analysis. Out-of-frame TCR alpha sharing in monozygotic twins was systematically underestimated by recombination models, whereas sharing between unrelated individuals was in agreement with the recombination models. Abundant cord blood beta clonotypes had fewer insertions, young adult naive repertoires showed a similar but weaker trend, and memory repertoires showed no such trend. Zero-insertion analyses could be partly confounded by invariant T cells such as MAIT and iNKT, although diverse VJ usage argued against such confounding for most clonotypes. Compared with coincidental sharing between unrelated individuals, out-of-frame TCR alpha sequences shared between twins had an excess of sequences with low generation probability. Excess twin sharing in beta out-of-frame sequences was weaker because fewer shared sequences lowered the signal-to-noise ratio.

Every donor was a healthy Caucasian. The twin cohort comprised three pairs of female monozygotic twins, all aged roughly 18 to 29 years. RNA for TCR libraries was isolated from peripheral blood mononuclear cells. Trimming takes 5 bases from V and 8 bases from J, and the germline ends sit 13 bases apart. CDR1 and CDR2 (SGHDN, FVKESK) derive from the germline V gene. The CDR3 goes from the cysteine to the phenylalanine over 12 residues. The only DNA kept is the CDR3, 36 bases in frame from the first base. On this clonotype itself: What this receptor recognizes is not known. The record has no base qualities; no much larger clone is one base away.

The library was produced with 5' RACE. This sample was sequenced with an Illumina HiSeq 2000. Template switching added a universal primer binding site, and the final cDNA carried a unique molecular identifier that allowed TCR cDNA molecules to be counted accurately. Specific primers in the conserved constant-segment region were used to synthesize first-strand cDNA for TCR alpha and beta chains. To control for contamination, every cDNA library carried two barcodes: a SMART-Mk sample barcode plus Illumina barcodes. TruSeq adapter sequences and Illumina sample barcodes were added in two successive PCR steps. The Illumina HiSeq platform was used with custom primers to sequence TCR alpha and beta cDNA libraries. Processing in the source paper ran as follows. Raw reads were processed with MiGEC to extract unique molecular identifiers, and MiXCR was used to determine CDR3 positions. Recombination models were inferred per individual with the repgenHMM and IGoR tools using an EM algorithm. The analysis of shared clonotypes was done with the tcR package in R, with sharing normalized by the product of cloneset sizes. Out-of-frame nonproductive sequences were analyzed to study raw recombination free of thymic and clonal selection effects. The public reads were run again by TCRdb, first through fastp at Q25 and then through MiXCR, and only productive beta chains were kept. Rows with a matching CDR3 protein are joined into one entry that keeps the most common DNA and genes. The V and J calls come from TCRdb's annotation, not from the publication. This sample holds approximately 700,000 distinct CDR3 sequences; roughly 18% were observed only once. About an eighth of the sample comes from the top ten.

These same data were also listed under a study on T cells expressing NK-cell markers. The second publication reports: Three sorted T-cell subsets (CD3+CD56+NKG2C+, CD3+CD56+NKG2C- and CD3+CD56-NKG2C+) from roughly eight donors had their TCR beta-chain repertoires profiled. Seven of the eight sequenced donors were HCMV-seropositive and one was HCMV-seronegative. To restrict sorting to alphabetaTCR-expressing T cells, an anti-gammadeltaTCR antibody was added in several experiments. In several donors, the dominant CD3+CD56+NKG2C+ clonotypes were found to rank among the top 10 CD8+ clonotypes and to make up roughly 1.0-7.0% of CD8+ T cells. Those dominant clonotypes were again the most abundant among CD3+CD56-NKG2C+ cells in a few donors, at about 28.3-60.1%. Whether the expanded NKG2C-expressing T cell clones were specific for HCMV antigens remained unclear. Randomly selected healthy volunteers, three men and five women, were used as the eight sequenced donors. A commercial ELISA kit detecting HCMV-specific IgG in serum was used to determine HCMV serostatus. For about 6 donors, unsorted PBMC were also used to sequence bulk peripheral blood T-cell repertoires. MIGEC was used to demultiplex reads and group reads by UMI, and MiTCR was used to assemble and quantify clonotypes. To exclude erroneous sequences, any TCR cDNA sequence not supported by at least two reads was discarded. The tcR package was used for downstream repertoire analysis, and clonotypes were matched across fractions by CDR3 nucleotide sequence plus V segment. VDJmatch was used to annotate antigen specificity against VDJdb, with one amino acid substitution in CDR3 permitted.

The chain employs TRBV14 and TRBJ2-7, with the D gene uncertain. The TCR originated in a woman between 18 and 29 years old in good health. The sample consisted of PBMCs. The nucleotide sequence reads as follows: TGTGCCAGCAGCTCAGTCGGCCTGCAGCAGTACTTC. This is translated as CASSSVGLQQYF. Full variable domain (CDR3 extended with the reference TRBV14 and TRBJ2-7 proteins): EAGVTQFPSHSVIEKGQTVTLRCDPISGHDNLYWYRRVMGKEIKFLLHFVKESKQDESGMPNNRFLAERTGGTYSTLKVQPAELEDSGVYFCASSSVGLQQYFGPGTRLTVT.